The subject of this entry is one TCR beta chain. This record comes from a study of blood T cell repertoires in COVID-19. The CDR3 length is 19 residues. Between the trimmed V and J ends, which lost 1 base and 1 base, there was a span of 19 bases. Per the germline V gene, CDR1 is KGHDR and CDR2 is SFDVKD. In the source study's methods: Amplification from reference gene primers served as the basis for estimated nucleated cell counts. Method: immunoSEQ multiplex PCR; TCRdb's copy keeps in-frame clones and lacks some. The DNA was the basis for D and trimming; V, J and clone size are from that table. The sample has around 140,000 clones; approximately 85% are singletons.

The sequence came from a woman in her forties or fifties with acute COVID-19. The sequencing sample was made of PBMCs or T cells enriched from blood (not recorded which). The chain is built from TRBV24-1 and TRBJ1-5, with D possibly TRBD1 on 5 matching bases. Written as DNA, the CDR3 is TGTGCCACCAGTGATTTAGTTTACTGGGGGGGTGTAAGCAATCAGCCCCAGCATTTT. It codes for CATSDLVYWGGVSNQPQHF.